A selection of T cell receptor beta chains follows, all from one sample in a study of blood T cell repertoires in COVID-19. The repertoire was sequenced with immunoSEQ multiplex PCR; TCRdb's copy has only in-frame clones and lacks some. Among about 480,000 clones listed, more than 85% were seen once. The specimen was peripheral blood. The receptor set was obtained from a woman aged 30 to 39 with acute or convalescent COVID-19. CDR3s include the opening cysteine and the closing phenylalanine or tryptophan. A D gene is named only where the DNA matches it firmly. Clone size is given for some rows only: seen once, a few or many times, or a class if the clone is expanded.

CDR3aa: CASSLGQGVLAFF
CDR3nt: TGTGCCAGCAGCTTAGGACAGGGGGTATTGGCTTTCTTT
j_gene: TRBJ1-1
abundance: -
v_gene: TRBV11-2
len: 13
d_gene: TRBD1

CDR3aa: CASSQTGGPYEQYF
CDR3nt: TGTGCCAGTAGTCAAACAGGGGGCCCCTACGAGCAGTACTTC
j_gene: TRBJ2-7
abundance: few
v_gene: TRBV19
len: 14
d_gene: TRBD1

CDR3aa: CASRPSPNRGWTDTQYF
CDR3nt: TGTGCCAGCAGACCTTCCCCGAACAGGGGATGGACAGATACGCAGTATTTT
j_gene: TRBJ2-3
abundance: -
v_gene: TRBV28
len: 17
d_gene: TRBD1

CDR3aa: CASSHLRGRGPKNPFF
CDR3nt: TGTGCCAGCAGCCACTTGCGGGGCAGGGGGCCGAAGAATCCTTTCTTT
j_gene: TRBJ1-1
abundance: -
v_gene: TRBV11-2
len: 16
d_gene: TRBD1

CDR3aa: CASSLDPWTSGGAGETQYF
CDR3nt: TGTGCCAGCAGCTTAGATCCGTGGACTAGCGGGGGGGCCGGGGAGACCCAGTACTTC
j_gene: TRBJ2-5
abundance: -
v_gene: TRBV11-2
len: 19
d_gene: TRBD2

CDR3aa: CASSRQGAGNTDTQYF
CDR3nt: TGTGCCAGCAGCAGACAGGGGGCGGGGAACACAGATACGCAGTATTTT
j_gene: TRBJ2-3
abundance: once
v_gene: TRBV2
len: 16
d_gene: TRBD1

CDR3aa: CASSFKRGWSSEKLFF
CDR3nt: TGTGCCAGCAGCTTTAAGCGGGGCTGGTCGAGTGAAAAACTGTTTTTT
j_gene: TRBJ1-4
abundance: -
v_gene: TRBV12-1
len: 16
d_gene: -

CDR3aa: CASSTTRQAGELFF
CDR3nt: TGTGCCAGCAGTACCACTCGCCAGGCCGGGGAGCTGTTTTTT
j_gene: TRBJ2-2
abundance: -
v_gene: TRBV28
len: 14
d_gene: -

CDR3aa: CASSPLGQGVQPQHF
CDR3nt: TGTGCCAGCAGCCCACTAGGACAGGGCGTTCAGCCCCAGCATTTT
j_gene: TRBJ1-5
abundance: -
v_gene: TRBV7-9
len: 15
d_gene: TRBD1

CDR3aa: CASSPGGSAYYGYTF
CDR3nt: TGCGCCAGCAGCCCTGGGGGGAGTGCGTACTATGGCTACACCTTC
j_gene: TRBJ1-2
abundance: few
v_gene: TRBV5-1
len: 15
d_gene: -

CDR3aa: CASSPGAGASNTEAFF
CDR3nt: TGTGCCAGCAGCCCTGGAGCGGGGGCGTCGAACACTGAAGCTTTCTTT
j_gene: TRBJ1-1
abundance: -
v_gene: TRBV5-6
len: 16
d_gene: -

CDR3aa: CASSFSLAGTDTQYF
CDR3nt: TGCGCCAGCAGCTTCTCACTAGCGGGGACAGATACGCAGTATTTT
j_gene: TRBJ2-3
abundance: -
v_gene: TRBV5-1
len: 15
d_gene: TRBD2

CDR3aa: CASSLAGGPNEQFF
CDR3nt: TGTGCCAGCAGCCTAGCGGGGGGGCCCAATGAGCAGTTCTTC
j_gene: TRBJ2-1
abundance: -
v_gene: TRBV3-1/TRBV3-2
len: 14
d_gene: TRBD2

CDR3aa: CASTPRDRGTQYF
CDR3nt: TGTGCCAGCACCCCCCGGGACAGAGGGACCCAGTACTTC
j_gene: TRBJ2-5
abundance: once
v_gene: TRBV21-1
len: 13
d_gene: -

CDR3aa: CASSPRAGTGAYEQYF
CDR3nt: TGTGCCAGCTCACCCAGGGCCGGGACAGGAGCCTACGAGCAGTACTTC
j_gene: TRBJ2-7
abundance: -
v_gene: TRBV18
len: 16
d_gene: TRBD1

CDR3aa: CASSFRTGNTGELFF
CDR3nt: TGCGCCAGCAGTTTTCGTACAGGGAACACCGGGGAGCTGTTTTTT
j_gene: TRBJ2-2
abundance: -
v_gene: TRBV10-1
len: 15
d_gene: -

CDR3aa: CASTGAHTEAFF
CDR3nt: TGTGCCAGCACCGGTGCCCACACTGAAGCTTTCTTT
j_gene: TRBJ1-1
abundance: -
v_gene: TRBV6-6
len: 12
d_gene: -

CDR3aa: CASSLDRSYGYTF
CDR3nt: TGTGCCAGCAGCCTAGATCGGAGCTATGGCTACACCTTC
j_gene: TRBJ1-2
abundance: -
v_gene: TRBV3-1/TRBV3-2
len: 13
d_gene: -

CDR3aa: CASSLGTGLYEQYF
CDR3nt: TGCGCCAGCAGCTTAGGGACAGGCCTCTACGAGCAGTACTTC
j_gene: TRBJ2-7
abundance: -
v_gene: TRBV5-1
len: 14
d_gene: TRBD1

CDR3aa: CASSPFLSSYNEQFF
CDR3nt: TGTGCCAGCTCACCCTTTCTTAGCTCCTACAATGAGCAGTTCTTC
j_gene: TRBJ2-1
abundance: -
v_gene: TRBV18
len: 15
d_gene: -

CDR3aa: CASSLGDSYGYTF
CDR3nt: TGTGCCAGCAGCTTAGGGGACAGCTATGGCTACACCTTC
j_gene: TRBJ1-2
abundance: few
v_gene: TRBV7-9
len: 13
d_gene: TRBD1

CDR3aa: CASSLESSSPRGQYF
CDR3nt: TGCGCCAGCAGCTTGGAGTCAAGTAGTCCCCGGGGGCAGTACTTC
j_gene: TRBJ2-7
abundance: few
v_gene: TRBV5-1
len: 15
d_gene: -

CDR3aa: CASSYGTGENEQYF
CDR3nt: TGTGCCAGCAGCTATGGGACAGGGGAGAACGAGCAGTACTTC
j_gene: TRBJ2-7
abundance: -
v_gene: TRBV7-8
len: 14
d_gene: TRBD1

CDR3aa: CASSKNRPICGANVLTF
CDR3nt: TGTGCCAGCAGCAAGAACAGGCCCATTTGCGGGGCCAACGTCCTGACTTTC
j_gene: TRBJ2-6
abundance: -
v_gene: TRBV21-1
len: 17
d_gene: -

CDR3aa: CASMPQGGETQYF
CDR3nt: TGTGCCAGCATGCCGCAGGGTGGGGAGACCCAGTACTTC
j_gene: TRBJ2-5
abundance: -
v_gene: TRBV5-5
len: 13
d_gene: -

CDR3aa: CASRGTGDNEQYF
CDR3nt: TGTGCCAGCAGAGGGACAGGGGATAACGAGCAGTACTTC
j_gene: TRBJ2-7
abundance: -
v_gene: TRBV12-3/TRBV12-4
len: 13
d_gene: TRBD1

CDR3aa: CASSGPSGGAAYNEQFF
CDR3nt: TGTGCCAGCAGCGGTCCTAGCGGGGGGGCTGCCTACAATGAGCAGTTCTTC
j_gene: TRBJ2-1
abundance: -
v_gene: TRBV5-6
len: 17
d_gene: TRBD2

CDR3aa: CASSLGTANEKLFF
CDR3nt: TGCGCCAGCAGCCTCGGGACAGCTAATGAAAAACTGTTTTTT
j_gene: TRBJ1-4
abundance: -
v_gene: TRBV5-1
len: 14
d_gene: TRBD1

CDR3aa: CASSLTTLDTQYF
CDR3nt: TGTGCCAGCAGCCTGACTACCTTGGATACGCAGTATTTT
j_gene: TRBJ2-3
abundance: -
v_gene: TRBV5-4
len: 13
d_gene: -

CDR3aa: CASSLRDRGAEAFF
CDR3nt: TGTGCCAGCAGCCTCCGGGACAGGGGAGCTGAAGCTTTCTTT
j_gene: TRBJ1-1
abundance: -
v_gene: TRBV5-4
len: 14
d_gene: TRBD1

CDR3aa: CASSERRERGNINEQFF
CDR3nt: TGTGCCAGCAGTGAACGGAGGGAGAGGGGCAATATCAATGAGCAGTTCTTC
j_gene: TRBJ2-1
abundance: -
v_gene: TRBV6-1
len: 17
d_gene: -

CDR3aa: CASSTRSGPYEQYF
CDR3nt: TGTGCCAGCAGCACACGGAGCGGCCCCTACGAGCAGTACTTC
j_gene: TRBJ2-7
abundance: -
v_gene: TRBV3-1/TRBV3-2
len: 14
d_gene: -

CDR3aa: CASSPRGLAGGNSDTQYF
CDR3nt: TGTGCCAGCAGCCCCAGAGGACTAGCGGGCGGAAATTCAGATACGCAGTATTTT
j_gene: TRBJ2-3
abundance: -
v_gene: TRBV3-1/TRBV3-2
len: 18
d_gene: TRBD2

CDR3aa: CAAGGGSYEQYF
CDR3nt: TGTGCCGCGGGTGGGGGGTCCTACGAGCAGTACTTC
j_gene: TRBJ2-7
abundance: -
v_gene: TRBV6-5
len: 12
d_gene: -

CDR3aa: CASSLLLGGADTQYF
CDR3nt: TGTGCCAGCAGCCTACTCCTAGGAGGTGCAGATACGCAGTATTTT
j_gene: TRBJ2-3
abundance: -
v_gene: TRBV7-2
len: 15
d_gene: -

CDR3aa: CASRVRRDRDNEQYF
CDR3nt: TGTGCCAGCAGGGTACGCCGGGACAGGGACAACGAGCAGTACTTC
j_gene: TRBJ2-7
abundance: -
v_gene: TRBV6-4
len: 15
d_gene: TRBD1

CDR3aa: CASSPPGTGFYEQFF
CDR3nt: TGTGCCAGCAGCCCACCAGGGACAGGGTTTTATGAGCAGTTCTTC
j_gene: TRBJ2-1
abundance: -
v_gene: TRBV7-9
len: 15
d_gene: TRBD1

CDR3aa: CASSERRGGQPQHF
CDR3nt: TGTGCCAGCAGTGAACGAAGGGGCGGACAGCCCCAGCATTTT
j_gene: TRBJ1-5
abundance: -
v_gene: TRBV6-1
len: 14
d_gene: -

CDR3aa: CASSATSGGYEQYF
CDR3nt: TGTGCCAGCAGCGCGACTAGCGGGGGTTACGAGCAGTACTTC
j_gene: TRBJ2-7
abundance: -
v_gene: TRBV9
len: 14
d_gene: TRBD2

CDR3aa: CASSSPGELFF
CDR3nt: TGTGCCAGTAGCTCTCCGGGGGAGCTGTTTTTT
j_gene: TRBJ2-2
abundance: -
v_gene: TRBV19
len: 11
d_gene: -

CDR3aa: CASSDKETQYF
CDR3nt: TGTGCCAGCAGCGACAAAGAGACCCAGTACTTC
j_gene: TRBJ2-5
abundance: -
v_gene: TRBV7-9
len: 11
d_gene: -

CDR3aa: CASSDGLPSPPLHF
CDR3nt: TGTGCCAGCAGTGATGGCCTACCTAGTCCACCCCTCCACTTT
j_gene: TRBJ1-6
abundance: -
v_gene: TRBV6-1
len: 14
d_gene: -

CDR3aa: CSASPSGGGNQPQHF
CDR3nt: TGCAGTGCTAGTCCCTCGGGGGGGGGTAATCAGCCCCAGCATTTT
j_gene: TRBJ1-5
abundance: -
v_gene: TRBV20-1
len: 15
d_gene: -

CDR3aa: CASSEVGRGDYNEQFF
CDR3nt: TGTGCCAGCAGTGAGGTAGGGCGGGGGGATTACAATGAGCAGTTCTTC
j_gene: TRBJ2-1
abundance: -
v_gene: TRBV2
len: 16
d_gene: TRBD2

CDR3aa: CAISPQGDGYTF
CDR3nt: TGTGCCATCAGTCCACAGGGAGATGGCTACACCTTC
j_gene: TRBJ1-2
abundance: once
v_gene: TRBV10-3
len: 12
d_gene: -